This TCR beta chain stems from a study of CD8+CD57+ T cells in acquired aplastic anemia. CDR3 and TCR beta VDJ profiling relied on a genomic DNA template. TCRdb re-called the reads through MiXCR, storing one row per CDR3 protein. Found here are 150,000 to 200,000 distinct CDR3 sequences, approximately 43% of them singletons; the top ten hold approximately 1.1%. With 6 bases removed from V and 1 base from J, the gap between germline ends came to 12 bases. The CDR3 is 14 amino acids. The study's findings and limits: Between the patient and control groups, CD8+ Simpson's diversity did not differ significantly.

Concerning this clonotype itself: Its cognate antigen is unknown. This may be a read error: a much more frequent sequence differs by one nucleotide.

The sequenced sample was sorted CD4+, CD8+, or CD8+CD57+ T cells (not recorded which) from PBMCs. The TCR originated in a human donor in good health. The genes are TRBV12-3 or TRBV12-4 and TRBJ1-1; possibly TRBD1 for D (6 bases). CDR3 sequence reads: CASRPIGGNTEAFF. CDR3 coding DNA: TGTGCCAGCAGACCGATAGGGGGGAACACTGAAGCTTTCTTT.